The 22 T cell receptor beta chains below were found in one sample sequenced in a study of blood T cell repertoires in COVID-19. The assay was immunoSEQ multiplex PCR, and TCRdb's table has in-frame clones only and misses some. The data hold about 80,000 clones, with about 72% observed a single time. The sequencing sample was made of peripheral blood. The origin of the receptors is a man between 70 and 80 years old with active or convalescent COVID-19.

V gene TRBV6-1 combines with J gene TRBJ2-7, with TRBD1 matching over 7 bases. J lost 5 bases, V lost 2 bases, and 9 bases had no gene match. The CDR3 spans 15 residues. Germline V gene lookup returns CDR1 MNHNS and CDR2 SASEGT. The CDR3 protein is CASSESGGLAHEQYF. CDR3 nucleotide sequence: TGTGCCAGCAGTGAATCAGGGGGTTTGGCCCACGAGCAGTACTTC.

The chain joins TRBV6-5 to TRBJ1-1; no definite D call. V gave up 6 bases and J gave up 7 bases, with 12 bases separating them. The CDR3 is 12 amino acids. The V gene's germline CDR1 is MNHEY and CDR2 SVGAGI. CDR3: CASRTSPGEAFF. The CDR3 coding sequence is TGTGCCAGCAGAACATCCCCGGGTGAAGCTTTCTTT.

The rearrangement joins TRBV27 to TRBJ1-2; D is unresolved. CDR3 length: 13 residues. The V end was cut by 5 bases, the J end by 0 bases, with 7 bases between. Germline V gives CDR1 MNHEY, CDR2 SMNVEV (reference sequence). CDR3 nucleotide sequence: TGTGCCAGCAGTCAACAACCTAACTATGGCTACACCTTC. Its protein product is CASSQQPNYGYTF.

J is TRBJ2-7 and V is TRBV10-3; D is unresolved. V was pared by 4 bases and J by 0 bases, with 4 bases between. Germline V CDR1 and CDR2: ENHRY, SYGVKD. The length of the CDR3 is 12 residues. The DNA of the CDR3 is TGTGCCATCAGTGCCAGCTCCTACGAGCAGTACTTC. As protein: CAISASSYEQYF.

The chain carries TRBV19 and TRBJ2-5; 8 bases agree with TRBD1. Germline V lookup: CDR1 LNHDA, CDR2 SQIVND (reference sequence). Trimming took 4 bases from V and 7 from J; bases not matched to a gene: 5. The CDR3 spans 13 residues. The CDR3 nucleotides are TGTGCCAGTAGTAGACCACAGGGGGTGACCCAGTACTTC. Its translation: CASSRPQGVTQYF.

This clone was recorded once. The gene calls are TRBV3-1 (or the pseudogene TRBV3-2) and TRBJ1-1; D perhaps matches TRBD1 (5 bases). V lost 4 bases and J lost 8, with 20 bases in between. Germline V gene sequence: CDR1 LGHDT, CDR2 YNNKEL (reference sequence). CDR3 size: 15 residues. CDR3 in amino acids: CASSLKIGRDGEAFF. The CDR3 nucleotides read TGTGCCAGCAGCCTCAAGATCGGGAGGGACGGCGAAGCTTTCTTT.

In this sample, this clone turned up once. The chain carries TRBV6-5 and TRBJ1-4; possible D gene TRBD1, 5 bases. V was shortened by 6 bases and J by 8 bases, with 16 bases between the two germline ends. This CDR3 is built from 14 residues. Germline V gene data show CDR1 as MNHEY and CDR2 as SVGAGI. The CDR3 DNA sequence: TGTGCCAGCAGCCGGGCCGGATGGGGCGAAAAACTGTTTTTT. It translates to CASSRAGWGEKLFF.

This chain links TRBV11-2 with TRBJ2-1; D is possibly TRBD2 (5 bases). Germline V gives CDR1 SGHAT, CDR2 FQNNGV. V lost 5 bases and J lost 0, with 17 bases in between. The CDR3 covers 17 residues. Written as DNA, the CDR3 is TGTGCCAGCAGCCACCACGGGAAGGCTAGCTCCTACAATGAGCAGTTCTTC. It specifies CASSHHGKASSYNEQFF.

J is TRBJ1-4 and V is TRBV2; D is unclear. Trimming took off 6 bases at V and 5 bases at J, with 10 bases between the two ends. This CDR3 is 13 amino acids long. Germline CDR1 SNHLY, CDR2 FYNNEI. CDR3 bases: TGTGCCAGCAGGCCTATGCCCAATGAAAAACTGTTTTTT. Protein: CASRPMPNEKLFF.

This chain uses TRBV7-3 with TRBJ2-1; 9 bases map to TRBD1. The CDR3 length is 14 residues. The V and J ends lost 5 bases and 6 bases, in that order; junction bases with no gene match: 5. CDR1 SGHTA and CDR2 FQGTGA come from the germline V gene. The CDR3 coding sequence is TGTGCCAGCAGCACAGGACAGGGGACCAATGAGCAGTTCTTC. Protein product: CASSTGQGTNEQFF.

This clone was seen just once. This CDR3 is CASSLPWGRGETQYF. CDR3 in DNA: TGCGCCAGCAGTCTCCCTTGGGGGAGGGGGGAGACCCAGTACTTC. V usage is TRBV23-1 and J usage is TRBJ2-5; the D gene is possibly TRBD2 (7 bases). TRBV23-1 is treated as an ORF (open reading frame) with a function not yet certain. V was clipped by 4 bases and J by 5 bases, with 17 bases between them. There are 15 residues in the CDR3.

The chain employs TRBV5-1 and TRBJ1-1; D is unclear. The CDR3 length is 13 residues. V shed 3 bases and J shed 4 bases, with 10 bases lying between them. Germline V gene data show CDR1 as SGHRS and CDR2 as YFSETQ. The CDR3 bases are TGCGCCAGCAGCTCTTATTCGAGCACTGAAGCTTTCTTT. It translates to CASSSYSSTEAFF.

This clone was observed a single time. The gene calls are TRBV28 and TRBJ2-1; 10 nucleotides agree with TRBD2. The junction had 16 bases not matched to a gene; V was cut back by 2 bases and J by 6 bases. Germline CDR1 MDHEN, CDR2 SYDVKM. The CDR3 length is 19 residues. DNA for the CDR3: TGTGCCAGCAGTTTAACCAGCGGGGGGGCCTTTCTACCCTCCAATGAGCAGTTCTTC. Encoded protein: CASSLTSGGAFLPSNEQFF.

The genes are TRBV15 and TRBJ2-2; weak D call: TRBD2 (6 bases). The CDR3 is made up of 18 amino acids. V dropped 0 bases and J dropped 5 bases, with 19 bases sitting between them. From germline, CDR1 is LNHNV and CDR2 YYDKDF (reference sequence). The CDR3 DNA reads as TGTGCCACCAGCAGAGACGGGATCGGGGTTGCGGGGACCGGGGAGCTGTTTTTT. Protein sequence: CATSRDGIGVAGTGELFF.

The CDR3 protein is CATSETSGGAVDTQYF. In DNA form, the CDR3 reads TGTGCCACCAGTGAAACTAGCGGGGGGGCGGTAGATACGCAGTATTTT. This rearrangement joins TRBV24-1 to TRBJ2-3; 13 bases match TRBD2. J lost 5 bases, V lost 4 bases, and 5 bases had no gene match. The CDR3 loop spans 16 amino acids. The germline CDR1 and CDR2 sequences are KGHDR and SFDVKD.

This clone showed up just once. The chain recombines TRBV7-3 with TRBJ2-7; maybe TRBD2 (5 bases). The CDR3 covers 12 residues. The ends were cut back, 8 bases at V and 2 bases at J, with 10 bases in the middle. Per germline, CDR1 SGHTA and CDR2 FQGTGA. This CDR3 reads CASGGSPYEQYF. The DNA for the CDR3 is TGTGCCAGCGGAGGCAGTCCCTACGAGCAGTACTTC.

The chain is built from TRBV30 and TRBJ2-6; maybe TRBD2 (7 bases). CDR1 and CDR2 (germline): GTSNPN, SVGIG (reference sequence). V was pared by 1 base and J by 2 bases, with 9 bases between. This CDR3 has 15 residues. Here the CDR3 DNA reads TGTGCCTGGAGTGGGGGGGGCGCTGGGGCCAACGTCCTGACTTTC. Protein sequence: CAWSGGGAGANVLTF.

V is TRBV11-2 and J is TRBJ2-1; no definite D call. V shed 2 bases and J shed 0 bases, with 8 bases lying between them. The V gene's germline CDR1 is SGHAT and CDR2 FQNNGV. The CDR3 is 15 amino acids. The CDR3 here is CASSLTRSSYNEQFF. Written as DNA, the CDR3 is TGTGCCAGCAGCTTAACGCGGAGCTCCTACAATGAGCAGTTCTTC.

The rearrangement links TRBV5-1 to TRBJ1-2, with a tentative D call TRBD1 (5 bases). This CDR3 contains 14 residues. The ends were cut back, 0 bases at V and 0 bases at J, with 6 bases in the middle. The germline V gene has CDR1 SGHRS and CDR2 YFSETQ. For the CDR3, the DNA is TGCGCCAGCAGCTTGGAGGGGACTAACTATGGCTACACCTTC. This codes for CASSLEGTNYGYTF.

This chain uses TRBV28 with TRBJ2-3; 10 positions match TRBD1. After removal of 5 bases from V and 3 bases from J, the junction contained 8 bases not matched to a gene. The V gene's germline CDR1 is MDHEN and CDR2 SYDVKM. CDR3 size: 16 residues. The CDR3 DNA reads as TGTGCCAGCAGTGCCCCGCCGGGACAGGGGACAGATACGCAGTATTTT. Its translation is CASSAPPGQGTDTQYF.

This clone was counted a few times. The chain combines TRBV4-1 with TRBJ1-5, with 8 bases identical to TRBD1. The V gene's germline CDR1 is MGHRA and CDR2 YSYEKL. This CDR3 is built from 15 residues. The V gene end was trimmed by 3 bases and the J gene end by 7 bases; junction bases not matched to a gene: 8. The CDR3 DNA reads TGCGCCAGCAGCCATGGAGGACAGGGTGGGCAGCCCCAGCATTTT. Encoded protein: CASSHGGQGGQPQHF.

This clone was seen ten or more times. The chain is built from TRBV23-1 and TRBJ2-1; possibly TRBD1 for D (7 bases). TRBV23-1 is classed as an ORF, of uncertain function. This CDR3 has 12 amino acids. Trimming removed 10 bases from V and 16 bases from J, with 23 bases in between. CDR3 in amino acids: CATRQGGLLGFF. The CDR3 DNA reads TGCGCCACCCGCCAGGGGGGATTGCTGGGCTTCTTC.